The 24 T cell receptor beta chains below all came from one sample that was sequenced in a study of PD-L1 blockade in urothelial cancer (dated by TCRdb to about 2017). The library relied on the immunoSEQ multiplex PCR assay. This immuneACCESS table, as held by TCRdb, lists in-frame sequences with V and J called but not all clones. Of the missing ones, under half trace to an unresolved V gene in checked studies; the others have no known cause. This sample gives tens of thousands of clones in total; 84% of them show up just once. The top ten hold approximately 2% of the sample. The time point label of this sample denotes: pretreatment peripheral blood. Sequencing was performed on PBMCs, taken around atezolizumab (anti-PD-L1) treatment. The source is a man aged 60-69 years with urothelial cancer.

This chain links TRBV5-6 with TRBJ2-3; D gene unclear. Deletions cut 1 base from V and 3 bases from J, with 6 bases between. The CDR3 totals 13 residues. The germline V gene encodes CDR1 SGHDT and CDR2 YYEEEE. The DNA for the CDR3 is TGTGCCAGCAGCTTGCAGATAACAGATACGCAGTATTTT. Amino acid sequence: CASSLQITDTQYF.

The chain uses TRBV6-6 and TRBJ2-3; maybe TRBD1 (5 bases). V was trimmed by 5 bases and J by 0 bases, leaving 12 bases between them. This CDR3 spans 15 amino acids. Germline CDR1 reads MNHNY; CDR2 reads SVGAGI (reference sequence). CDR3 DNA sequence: TGTGCCAGCAGTAAAACAGGTCCTAGCACAGATACGCAGTATTTT. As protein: CASSKTGPSTDTQYF.

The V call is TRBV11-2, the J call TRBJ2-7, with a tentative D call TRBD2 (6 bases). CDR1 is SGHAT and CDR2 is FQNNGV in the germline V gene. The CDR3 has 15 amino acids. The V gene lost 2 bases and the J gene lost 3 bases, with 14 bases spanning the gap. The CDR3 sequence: CASSLTPSAFYEQYF. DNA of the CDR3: TGTGCCAGCAGCTTAACCCCTAGCGCATTCTACGAGCAGTACTTC.

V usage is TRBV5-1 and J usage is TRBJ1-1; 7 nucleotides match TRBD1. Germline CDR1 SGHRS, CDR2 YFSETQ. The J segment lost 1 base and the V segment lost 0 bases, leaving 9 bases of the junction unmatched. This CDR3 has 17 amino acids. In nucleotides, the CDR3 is TGCGCCAGCAGCTTGGTGAGACAGGGTTTAGGGAACACTGAAGCTTTCTTT. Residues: CASSLVRQGLGNTEAFF.

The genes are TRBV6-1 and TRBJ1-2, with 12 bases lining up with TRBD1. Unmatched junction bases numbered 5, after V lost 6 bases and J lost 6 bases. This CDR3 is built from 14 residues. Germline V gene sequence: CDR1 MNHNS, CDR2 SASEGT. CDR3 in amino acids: CASSPGQGANGYTF. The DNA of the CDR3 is TGTGCCAGCAGCCCGGGACAGGGGGCTAATGGCTACACCTTC.

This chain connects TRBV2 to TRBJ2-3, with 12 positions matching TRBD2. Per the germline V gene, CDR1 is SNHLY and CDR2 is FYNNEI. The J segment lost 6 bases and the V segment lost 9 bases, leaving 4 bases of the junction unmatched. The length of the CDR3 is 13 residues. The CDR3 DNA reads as TGTGCCAGACTTGGACTAGCGGGGGATACGCAGTATTTT. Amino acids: CARLGLAGDTQYF.

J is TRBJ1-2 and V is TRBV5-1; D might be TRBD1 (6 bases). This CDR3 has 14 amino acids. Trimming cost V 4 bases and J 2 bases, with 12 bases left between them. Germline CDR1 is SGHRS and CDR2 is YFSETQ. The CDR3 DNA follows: TGCGCCAGCAGCCCGGACAGTGGGAACTATGGCTACACCTTC. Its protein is CASSPDSGNYGYTF.

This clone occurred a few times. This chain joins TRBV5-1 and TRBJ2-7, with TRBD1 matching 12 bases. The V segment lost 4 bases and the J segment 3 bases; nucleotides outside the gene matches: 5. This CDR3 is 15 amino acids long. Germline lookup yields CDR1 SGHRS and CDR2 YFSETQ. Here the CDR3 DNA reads TGCGCCAGCAGCAATGGGACAGGGGGCCTCTACGAGCAGTACTTC. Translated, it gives CASSNGTGGLYEQYF.

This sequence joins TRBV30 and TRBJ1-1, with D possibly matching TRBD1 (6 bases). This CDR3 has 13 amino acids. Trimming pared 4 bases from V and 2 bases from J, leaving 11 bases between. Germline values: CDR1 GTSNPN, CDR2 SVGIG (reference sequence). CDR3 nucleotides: TGTGCCTGGACAAACAGGGCCAACACTGAAGCTTTCTTT. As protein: CAWTNRANTEAFF.

The CDR3 coding sequence is TGTGCCAGCGATGAGGCCGGGGAGCTGTTTTTT. This gives the protein CASDEAGELFF. The chain is built from TRBV28 and TRBJ2-2, with no clear D. This CDR3 region has 11 residues. Trimming took off 8 bases at V and 6 bases at J, with 7 bases between the two ends. The germline V gene has CDR1 MDHEN and CDR2 SYDVKM.

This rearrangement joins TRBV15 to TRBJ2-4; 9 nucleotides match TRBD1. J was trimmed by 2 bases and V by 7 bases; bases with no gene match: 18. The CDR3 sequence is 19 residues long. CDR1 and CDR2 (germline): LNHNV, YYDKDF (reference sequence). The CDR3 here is CATTPEPRTGVGTKNIQYF. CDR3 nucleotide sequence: TGTGCCACCACTCCGGAACCACGGACAGGGGTAGGAACCAAAAACATTCAGTACTTC.

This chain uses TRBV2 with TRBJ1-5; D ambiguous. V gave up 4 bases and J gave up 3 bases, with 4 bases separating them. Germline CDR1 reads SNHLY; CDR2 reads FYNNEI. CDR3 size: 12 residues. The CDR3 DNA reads TGTGCCAGCAGTGGAGACAATCAGCCCCAGCATTTT. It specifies CASSGDNQPQHF.

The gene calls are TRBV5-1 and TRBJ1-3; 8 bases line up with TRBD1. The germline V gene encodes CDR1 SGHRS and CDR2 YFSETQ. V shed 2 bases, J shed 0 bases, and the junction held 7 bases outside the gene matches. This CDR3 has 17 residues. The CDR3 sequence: CASSLQGGALSGNTIYF. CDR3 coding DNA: TGCGCCAGCAGCTTACAGGGGGGTGCTCTCTCTGGAAACACCATATATTTT.

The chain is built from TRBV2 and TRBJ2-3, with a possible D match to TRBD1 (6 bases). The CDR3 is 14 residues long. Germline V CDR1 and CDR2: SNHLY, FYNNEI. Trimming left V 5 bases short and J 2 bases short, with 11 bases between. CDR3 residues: CASSPGTNTDTQYF. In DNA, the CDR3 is TGTGCCAGCAGTCCCGGGACAAACACAGATACGCAGTATTTT.

CDR3 region: CASSVEGRNNSPLHF. The CDR3 nucleotides are TGTGCCAGCAGTGTTGAGGGTAGGAATAATTCACCCCTCCACTTT. The chain employs TRBV6-5 and TRBJ1-6; D uncertain. The CDR3 loop spans 15 amino acids. From germline, CDR1 is MNHEY and CDR2 SVGAGI. V lost 5 bases and J 5 bases, leaving 13 bases between the germline ends.

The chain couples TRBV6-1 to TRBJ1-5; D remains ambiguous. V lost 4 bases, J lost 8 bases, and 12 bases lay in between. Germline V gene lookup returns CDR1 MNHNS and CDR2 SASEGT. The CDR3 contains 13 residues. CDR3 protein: CASSGTFKEPQHF. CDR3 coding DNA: TGTGCCAGCAGTGGAACATTCAAAGAGCCCCAGCATTTT.

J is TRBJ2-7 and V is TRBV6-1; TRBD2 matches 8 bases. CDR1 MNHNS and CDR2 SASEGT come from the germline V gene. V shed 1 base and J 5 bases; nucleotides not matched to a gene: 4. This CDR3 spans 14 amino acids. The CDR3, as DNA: TGTGCCAGCAGTGAAGTCGGGAGGGCCGACGAGCAGTACTTC. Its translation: CASSEVGRADEQYF.

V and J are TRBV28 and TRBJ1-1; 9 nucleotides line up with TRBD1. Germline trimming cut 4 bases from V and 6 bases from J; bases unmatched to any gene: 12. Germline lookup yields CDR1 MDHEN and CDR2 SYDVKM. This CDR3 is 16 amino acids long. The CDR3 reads CASSSQGAPRAPEAFF. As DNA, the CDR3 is TGTGCCAGCAGTTCACAGGGGGCGCCCCGGGCACCTGAAGCTTTCTTT.

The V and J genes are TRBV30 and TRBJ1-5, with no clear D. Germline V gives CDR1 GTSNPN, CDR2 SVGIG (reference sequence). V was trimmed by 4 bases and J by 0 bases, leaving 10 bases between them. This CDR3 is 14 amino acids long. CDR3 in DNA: TGTGCCTGGAACCTAGCCTATAGCAATCAGCCCCAGCATTTT. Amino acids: CAWNLAYSNQPQHF. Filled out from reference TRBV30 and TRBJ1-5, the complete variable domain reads SQTIHQWPATLVQPVGSPLSLECTVEGTSNPNLYWYRQAAGRGLQLLFYSVGIGQISSEVPQNLSASRPQDRQFILSSKKLLLSDSGFYLCAWNLAYSNQPQHFGDGTRLSIL.

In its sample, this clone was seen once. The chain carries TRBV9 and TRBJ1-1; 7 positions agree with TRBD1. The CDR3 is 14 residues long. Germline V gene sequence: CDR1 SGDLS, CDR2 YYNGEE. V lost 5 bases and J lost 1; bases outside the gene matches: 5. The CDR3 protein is CASSPGTENTEAFF. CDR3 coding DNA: TGTGCCAGCAGTCCCGGGACAGAGAACACTGAAGCTTTCTTT.

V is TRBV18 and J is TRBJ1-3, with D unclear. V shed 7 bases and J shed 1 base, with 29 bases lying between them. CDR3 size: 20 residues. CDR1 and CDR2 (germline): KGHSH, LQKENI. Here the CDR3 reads CASLSSLDRTNSKSGNTIYF. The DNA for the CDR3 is TGTGCCAGCTTATCTAGCCTCGACCGAACCAACTCTAAGTCTGGAAACACCATATATTTT.

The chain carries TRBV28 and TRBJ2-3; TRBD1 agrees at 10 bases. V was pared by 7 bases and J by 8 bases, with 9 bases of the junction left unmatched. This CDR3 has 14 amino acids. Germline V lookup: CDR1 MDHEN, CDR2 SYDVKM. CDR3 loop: CASTRDRGFGTQYF. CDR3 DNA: TGTGCCAGCACACGGGACAGGGGTTTTGGTACGCAGTATTTT. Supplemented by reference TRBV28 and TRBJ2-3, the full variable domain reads DVKVTQSSRYLVKRTGEKVFLECVQDMDHENMFWYRQDPGLGLRLIYFSYDVKMKEKGDIPEGYSVSREKKERFSLILESASTNQTSMYLCASTRDRGFGTQYFGPGTRLTVL.

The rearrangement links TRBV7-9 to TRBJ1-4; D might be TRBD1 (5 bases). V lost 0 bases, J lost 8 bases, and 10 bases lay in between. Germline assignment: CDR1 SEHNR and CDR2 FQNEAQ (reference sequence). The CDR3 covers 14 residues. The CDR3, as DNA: TGTGCCAGCAGCTTAGCCCAGGGAGGAGAAAAACTGTTTTTT. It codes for CASSLAQGGEKLFF.

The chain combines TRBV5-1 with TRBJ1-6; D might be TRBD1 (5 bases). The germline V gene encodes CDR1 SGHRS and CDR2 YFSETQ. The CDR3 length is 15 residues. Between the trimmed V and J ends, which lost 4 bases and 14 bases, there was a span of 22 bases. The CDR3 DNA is TGCGCCAGCAGCGAGCCCCGGGACGGGAGTAGGACCCTCCACTTT. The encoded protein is CASSEPRDGSRTLHF.